The 21 T cell receptor beta chains listed next were all sequenced from one sample in a study of blood T cell repertoires in COVID-19 (dated by TCRdb to the early 2020s). The method behind the library was the immunoSEQ multiplex PCR assay. TCRdb mirrors the immuneACCESS table, restricted to in-frame sequences. Some clones are absent from its copies; in checked studies, under half trace to an unresolved V gene, and the reason for the others is unknown. Within this sample are fewer than 250,000 clones, with 70% to 90% of them counted one time only. Under 14% of the sample goes to the ten largest clones. The sample taken for sequencing was PBMCs or T cells enriched from blood (not recorded which). These TCRs come from a man aged 30 to 39 who had recovered from COVID-19.

This clone was recorded only once. This CDR3 is CASSQVPEETQYF. The CDR3 nucleotides read TGTGCCAGCAGCCAAGTGCCCGAGGAGACCCAGTACTTC. The rearrangement uses TRBV3-1 (or the pseudogene TRBV3-2) and TRBJ2-5, with D uncertain. The germline V gene encodes CDR1 LGHDT and CDR2 YNNKEL (reference sequence). This CDR3 is 13 amino acids long. The V gene lost 1 base and the J gene lost 5 bases, with 8 bases spanning the gap.

The V and J genes are TRBV29-1 and TRBJ1-6, with 8 positions matching TRBD1. Unmatched junction bases numbered 10, after V lost 7 bases and J lost 11 bases. The germline CDR1 and CDR2 sequences are SQVTM and ANQGSEA. CDR3 length: 13 residues. CDR3 nucleotide sequence: TGCAGCGCCAGACAGGGGACGGAAACACCCCTCCACTTT. As protein: CSARQGTETPLHF.

This sequence joins TRBV4-1 and TRBJ1-1; TRBD1 is a possible D gene (5 bases). The V and J ends lost 1 base and 6 bases respectively, with 15 bases between them. The CDR3 is made up of 15 amino acids. The germline V gene encodes CDR1 MGHRA and CDR2 YSYEKL. CDR3 sequence (DNA): TGCGCCAGCAGCCAAGGTAACGGGGGACGGGCTGAAGCTTTCTTT. Its translation is CASSQGNGGRAEAFF.

This rearrangement joins TRBV30 to TRBJ1-1, with D possibly matching TRBD1 (5 bases). Per the germline V gene, CDR1 is GTSNPN and CDR2 is SVGIG (reference sequence). The ends were cut back, 2 bases at V and 11 bases at J, with 15 bases in the middle. The CDR3 is made up of 12 amino acids. The CDR3 protein is CAWSIPTGGAFF. The CDR3 DNA sequence: TGTGCCTGGAGTATACCGACTGGGGGGGCTTTCTTT. The whole variable domain, remainder taken from reference TRBV30 and TRBJ1-1, is SQTIHQWPATLVQPVGSPLSLECTVEGTSNPNLYWYRQAAGRGLQLLFYSVGIGQISSEVPQNLSASRPQDRQFILSSKKLLLSDSGFYLCAWSIPTGGAFFGQGTRLTVV.

This chain joins TRBV9 and TRBJ2-1, with 8 bases aligning to TRBD2. Germline CDR1 SGDLS, CDR2 YYNGEE. The CDR3 length is 15 residues. The junction had 3 bases not matched to a gene; V was cut back by 3 bases and J by 1 base. The CDR3 is CASSGGTRSYNEQFF. CDR3 sequence (DNA): TGTGCCAGCAGCGGTGGGACTAGATCCTACAATGAGCAGTTCTTC. The full variable domain, with the rest looked up from reference TRBV9 and TRBJ2-1, is DSGVTQTPKHLITATGQRVTLRCSPRSGDLSVYWYQQSLDQGLQFLIQYYNGEERAKGNILERFSAQQFPDLHSELNLSSLELGDSALYFCASSGGTRSYNEQFFGPGTRLTVL.

V gene TRBV6-5 combines with J gene TRBJ2-7, with TRBD2 matching over 11 bases. Germline V gene data show CDR1 as MNHEY and CDR2 as SVGAGI. Trimming cost V 10 bases and J 1 base; bases outside gene matches: 6. The CDR3 loop spans 14 amino acids. DNA of the CDR3: TGTGCCACCCTAGGGACTAGCGGATCCTACGAGCAGTACTTC. Amino acids: CATLGTSGSYEQYF.

The genes are TRBV5-1 and TRBJ2-7; D ambiguous. The V gene lost 0 bases and the J gene lost 9 bases, with 16 bases spanning the gap. The V gene's germline CDR1 is SGHRS and CDR2 YFSETQ. The CDR3 is 14 residues long. CDR3: CASSLDGQALGQYF. Written as DNA, the CDR3 is TGCGCCAGCAGCTTGGACGGCCAGGCCCTTGGGCAGTACTTC. The entire variable domain, with the rest obtained from reference TRBV5-1 and TRBJ2-7, is as follows: KAGVTQTPRYLIKTRGQQVTLSCSPISGHRSVSWYQQTPGQGLQFLFEYFSETQRNKGNFPGRFSGRQFSNSRSEMNVSTLELGDSALYLCASSLDGQALGQYFGPGTRLTVT.

This chain joins TRBV4-2 and TRBJ2-3, with 7 bases fitting TRBD1. Germline CDR1 LGHNA, CDR2 YNFKEQ. The CDR3 consists of 16 residues. V shed 0 bases, J shed 4 bases, and the junction held 7 bases outside the gene matches. The CDR3: CASSQDLQGTADTQYF. CDR3 sequence (DNA): TGTGCCAGCAGCCAAGATCTACAGGGGACAGCAGATACGCAGTATTTT.

V is TRBV7-9 and J is TRBJ2-1; tentatively, D is TRBD1 (6 bases). Trimming took 5 bases from V and 8 from J, leaving 19 bases between them. This CDR3 has 15 residues. The germline CDR1 and CDR2 sequences are SEHNR and FQNEAQ (reference sequence). This chain's CDR3 is CASSPTNRAVDEQFF. DNA for the CDR3: TGTGCCAGCAGCCCCACGAACAGGGCAGTAGATGAGCAGTTCTTC.

V is TRBV3-1 (or the pseudogene TRBV3-2) and J is TRBJ2-7, with D possibly being TRBD1 (6 bases). The CDR3 loop spans 16 amino acids. Trimming left V 1 base short and J 1 base short, with 14 bases between. Germline V gene lookup returns CDR1 LGHDT and CDR2 YNNKEL (reference sequence). The DNA for the CDR3 is TGTGCCAGCAGCCAAGGGACAGCCGCAGTATCCTACGAGCAGTACTTC. Translation: CASSQGTAAVSYEQYF.

This clone has just a few counts. The rearrangement links TRBV3-1 (or the pseudogene TRBV3-2) to TRBJ1-5; D is unclear. From germline, CDR1 is LGHDT and CDR2 YNNKEL (reference sequence). The CDR3 is made up of 13 amino acids. V lost 3 bases and J lost 5, with 8 bases in between. Written as DNA, the CDR3 is TGTGCCAGCAGCCACAAGGGAGATCAGCCCCAGCATTTT. Translated: CASSHKGDQPQHF.

V usage is TRBV30 and J usage is TRBJ2-3; D unclear. The CDR3 extends over 15 amino acids. Germline values: CDR1 GTSNPN, CDR2 SVGIG (reference sequence). Trimming removed 5 bases at V and 0 bases at J, with 15 bases between. The CDR3 DNA reads TGTGCCTGGGCTAGAGTTGCAACGAGCACAGATACGCAGTATTTT. Its translation: CAWARVATSTDTQYF.

This sequence joins TRBV30 and TRBJ1-1; TRBD1 is a possible D gene (6 bases). V was pared by 2 bases and J by 2 bases, with 12 bases between. The CDR3 spans 14 residues. Germline V lookup: CDR1 GTSNPN, CDR2 SVGIG (reference sequence). The CDR3 protein is CAWSKNRDNTEAFF. Here the CDR3 DNA reads TGTGCCTGGAGTAAGAACAGGGATAACACTGAAGCTTTCTTT.

This clone occurred once. The chain couples TRBV25-1 to TRBJ1-1; D gene ambiguous. V was shortened by 1 base and J by 7 bases, with 16 bases between the two germline ends. In germline, CDR1 is MGHDK, CDR2 SYGVNS. The CDR3 is 15 residues long. Written as DNA, the CDR3 is TGTGCCAGCAGTGAATTTGGTGACGGGTTCGGTGAAGCTTTCTTT. It specifies CASSEFGDGFGEAFF. The full variable domain, rest sourced from reference TRBV25-1 and TRBJ1-1, is EADIYQTPRYLVIGTGKKITLECSQTMGHDKMYWYQQDPGMELHLIHYSYGVNSTEKGDLSSESTVSRIRTEHFPLTLESARPSHTSQYLCASSEFGDGFGEAFFGQGTRLTVV.

The chain is built from TRBV7-8 and TRBJ2-7, with TRBD2 identical over 11 bases. The CDR3 contains 19 residues. Trimming cost V 1 base and J 5 bases; bases outside gene matches: 16. Per the germline V gene, CDR1 is SGHVS and CDR2 is FQNEAQ. CDR3 nucleotides: TGTGCCAGCAGCTTAGTCTTAGCGGGGGGGCCTAAAAGTTTCAACGAGCAGTACTTC. Protein sequence: CASSLVLAGGPKSFNEQYF.

The rearrangement uses TRBV3-1 (or the pseudogene TRBV3-2) and TRBJ2-5; 8 bases agree with TRBD2. CDR1 and CDR2 from the germline V gene are LGHDT and YNNKEL (reference sequence). The CDR3 is 18 amino acids. V lost 1 base and J lost 5; bases outside the gene matches: 15. The CDR3 reads CASSQVSRRGRRVETQYF. CDR3 nucleotide sequence: TGTGCCAGCAGCCAAGTTTCGCGGCGCGGGAGGAGGGTGGAGACCCAGTACTTC.

The CDR3 loop is CASRSDRISGNTIYF. The CDR3, as DNA: TGTGCCAGCAGATCGGACAGGATCTCTGGAAACACCATATATTTT. The V call is TRBV6-5, the J call TRBJ1-3; 7 bases are a match to TRBD1. Unmatched junction bases numbered 5, after V lost 6 bases and J lost 0 bases. The CDR3 totals 15 residues. The germline V gene encodes CDR1 MNHEY and CDR2 SVGAGI.

This clone appeared once. V usage is TRBV4-1 and J usage is TRBJ1-6, with D perhaps matching TRBD1 (5 bases). In germline, CDR1 is MGHRA, CDR2 YSYEKL. Trimming took 1 base from V and 7 from J, leaving 14 bases between them. This CDR3 has 16 amino acids. CDR3 bases: TGCGCCAGCAGCCAAGTTCCTCAGGGTGGAAATTCACCCCTCCACTTT. Encoded protein: CASSQVPQGGNSPLHF.

This clone was picked up one time. The chain combines TRBV7-2 with TRBJ2-4, with D tentatively TRBD1 (6 bases). The CDR3 has 15 amino acids. Germline V gene data show CDR1 as SGHTA and CDR2 as FQGNSA. The germline V and J ends were trimmed by 5 bases and 7 bases, with 18 bases remaining between them. CDR3 sequence: CASSPDRVGRNIQYF. CDR3 bases: TGTGCCAGCAGCCCGGACAGAGTGGGTAGGAACATTCAGTACTTC.

This sequence joins TRBV28 and TRBJ2-7, with D possibly TRBD2 on 6 matching bases. V dropped 5 bases and J dropped 2 bases, with 19 bases sitting between them. The CDR3 has 16 amino acids. Per the germline V gene, CDR1 is MDHEN and CDR2 is SYDVKM. The CDR3 loop is CASSDNGGVWAYEQYF. The CDR3 DNA follows: TGTGCCAGCAGTGATAACGGGGGTGTTTGGGCCTACGAGCAGTACTTC.

This chain uses TRBV7-2 with TRBJ2-6, with a possible D match to TRBD1 (6 bases). Trimming stripped 3 bases from V and 2 bases from J, with 8 bases between. The length of the CDR3 is 15 residues. Germline CDR1 reads SGHTA; CDR2 reads FQGNSA. In DNA, the CDR3 is TGTGCCAGCAGCTTTCGGACAGCTGGGGCCAACGTCCTGACTTTC. Translation gives CASSFRTAGANVLTF.